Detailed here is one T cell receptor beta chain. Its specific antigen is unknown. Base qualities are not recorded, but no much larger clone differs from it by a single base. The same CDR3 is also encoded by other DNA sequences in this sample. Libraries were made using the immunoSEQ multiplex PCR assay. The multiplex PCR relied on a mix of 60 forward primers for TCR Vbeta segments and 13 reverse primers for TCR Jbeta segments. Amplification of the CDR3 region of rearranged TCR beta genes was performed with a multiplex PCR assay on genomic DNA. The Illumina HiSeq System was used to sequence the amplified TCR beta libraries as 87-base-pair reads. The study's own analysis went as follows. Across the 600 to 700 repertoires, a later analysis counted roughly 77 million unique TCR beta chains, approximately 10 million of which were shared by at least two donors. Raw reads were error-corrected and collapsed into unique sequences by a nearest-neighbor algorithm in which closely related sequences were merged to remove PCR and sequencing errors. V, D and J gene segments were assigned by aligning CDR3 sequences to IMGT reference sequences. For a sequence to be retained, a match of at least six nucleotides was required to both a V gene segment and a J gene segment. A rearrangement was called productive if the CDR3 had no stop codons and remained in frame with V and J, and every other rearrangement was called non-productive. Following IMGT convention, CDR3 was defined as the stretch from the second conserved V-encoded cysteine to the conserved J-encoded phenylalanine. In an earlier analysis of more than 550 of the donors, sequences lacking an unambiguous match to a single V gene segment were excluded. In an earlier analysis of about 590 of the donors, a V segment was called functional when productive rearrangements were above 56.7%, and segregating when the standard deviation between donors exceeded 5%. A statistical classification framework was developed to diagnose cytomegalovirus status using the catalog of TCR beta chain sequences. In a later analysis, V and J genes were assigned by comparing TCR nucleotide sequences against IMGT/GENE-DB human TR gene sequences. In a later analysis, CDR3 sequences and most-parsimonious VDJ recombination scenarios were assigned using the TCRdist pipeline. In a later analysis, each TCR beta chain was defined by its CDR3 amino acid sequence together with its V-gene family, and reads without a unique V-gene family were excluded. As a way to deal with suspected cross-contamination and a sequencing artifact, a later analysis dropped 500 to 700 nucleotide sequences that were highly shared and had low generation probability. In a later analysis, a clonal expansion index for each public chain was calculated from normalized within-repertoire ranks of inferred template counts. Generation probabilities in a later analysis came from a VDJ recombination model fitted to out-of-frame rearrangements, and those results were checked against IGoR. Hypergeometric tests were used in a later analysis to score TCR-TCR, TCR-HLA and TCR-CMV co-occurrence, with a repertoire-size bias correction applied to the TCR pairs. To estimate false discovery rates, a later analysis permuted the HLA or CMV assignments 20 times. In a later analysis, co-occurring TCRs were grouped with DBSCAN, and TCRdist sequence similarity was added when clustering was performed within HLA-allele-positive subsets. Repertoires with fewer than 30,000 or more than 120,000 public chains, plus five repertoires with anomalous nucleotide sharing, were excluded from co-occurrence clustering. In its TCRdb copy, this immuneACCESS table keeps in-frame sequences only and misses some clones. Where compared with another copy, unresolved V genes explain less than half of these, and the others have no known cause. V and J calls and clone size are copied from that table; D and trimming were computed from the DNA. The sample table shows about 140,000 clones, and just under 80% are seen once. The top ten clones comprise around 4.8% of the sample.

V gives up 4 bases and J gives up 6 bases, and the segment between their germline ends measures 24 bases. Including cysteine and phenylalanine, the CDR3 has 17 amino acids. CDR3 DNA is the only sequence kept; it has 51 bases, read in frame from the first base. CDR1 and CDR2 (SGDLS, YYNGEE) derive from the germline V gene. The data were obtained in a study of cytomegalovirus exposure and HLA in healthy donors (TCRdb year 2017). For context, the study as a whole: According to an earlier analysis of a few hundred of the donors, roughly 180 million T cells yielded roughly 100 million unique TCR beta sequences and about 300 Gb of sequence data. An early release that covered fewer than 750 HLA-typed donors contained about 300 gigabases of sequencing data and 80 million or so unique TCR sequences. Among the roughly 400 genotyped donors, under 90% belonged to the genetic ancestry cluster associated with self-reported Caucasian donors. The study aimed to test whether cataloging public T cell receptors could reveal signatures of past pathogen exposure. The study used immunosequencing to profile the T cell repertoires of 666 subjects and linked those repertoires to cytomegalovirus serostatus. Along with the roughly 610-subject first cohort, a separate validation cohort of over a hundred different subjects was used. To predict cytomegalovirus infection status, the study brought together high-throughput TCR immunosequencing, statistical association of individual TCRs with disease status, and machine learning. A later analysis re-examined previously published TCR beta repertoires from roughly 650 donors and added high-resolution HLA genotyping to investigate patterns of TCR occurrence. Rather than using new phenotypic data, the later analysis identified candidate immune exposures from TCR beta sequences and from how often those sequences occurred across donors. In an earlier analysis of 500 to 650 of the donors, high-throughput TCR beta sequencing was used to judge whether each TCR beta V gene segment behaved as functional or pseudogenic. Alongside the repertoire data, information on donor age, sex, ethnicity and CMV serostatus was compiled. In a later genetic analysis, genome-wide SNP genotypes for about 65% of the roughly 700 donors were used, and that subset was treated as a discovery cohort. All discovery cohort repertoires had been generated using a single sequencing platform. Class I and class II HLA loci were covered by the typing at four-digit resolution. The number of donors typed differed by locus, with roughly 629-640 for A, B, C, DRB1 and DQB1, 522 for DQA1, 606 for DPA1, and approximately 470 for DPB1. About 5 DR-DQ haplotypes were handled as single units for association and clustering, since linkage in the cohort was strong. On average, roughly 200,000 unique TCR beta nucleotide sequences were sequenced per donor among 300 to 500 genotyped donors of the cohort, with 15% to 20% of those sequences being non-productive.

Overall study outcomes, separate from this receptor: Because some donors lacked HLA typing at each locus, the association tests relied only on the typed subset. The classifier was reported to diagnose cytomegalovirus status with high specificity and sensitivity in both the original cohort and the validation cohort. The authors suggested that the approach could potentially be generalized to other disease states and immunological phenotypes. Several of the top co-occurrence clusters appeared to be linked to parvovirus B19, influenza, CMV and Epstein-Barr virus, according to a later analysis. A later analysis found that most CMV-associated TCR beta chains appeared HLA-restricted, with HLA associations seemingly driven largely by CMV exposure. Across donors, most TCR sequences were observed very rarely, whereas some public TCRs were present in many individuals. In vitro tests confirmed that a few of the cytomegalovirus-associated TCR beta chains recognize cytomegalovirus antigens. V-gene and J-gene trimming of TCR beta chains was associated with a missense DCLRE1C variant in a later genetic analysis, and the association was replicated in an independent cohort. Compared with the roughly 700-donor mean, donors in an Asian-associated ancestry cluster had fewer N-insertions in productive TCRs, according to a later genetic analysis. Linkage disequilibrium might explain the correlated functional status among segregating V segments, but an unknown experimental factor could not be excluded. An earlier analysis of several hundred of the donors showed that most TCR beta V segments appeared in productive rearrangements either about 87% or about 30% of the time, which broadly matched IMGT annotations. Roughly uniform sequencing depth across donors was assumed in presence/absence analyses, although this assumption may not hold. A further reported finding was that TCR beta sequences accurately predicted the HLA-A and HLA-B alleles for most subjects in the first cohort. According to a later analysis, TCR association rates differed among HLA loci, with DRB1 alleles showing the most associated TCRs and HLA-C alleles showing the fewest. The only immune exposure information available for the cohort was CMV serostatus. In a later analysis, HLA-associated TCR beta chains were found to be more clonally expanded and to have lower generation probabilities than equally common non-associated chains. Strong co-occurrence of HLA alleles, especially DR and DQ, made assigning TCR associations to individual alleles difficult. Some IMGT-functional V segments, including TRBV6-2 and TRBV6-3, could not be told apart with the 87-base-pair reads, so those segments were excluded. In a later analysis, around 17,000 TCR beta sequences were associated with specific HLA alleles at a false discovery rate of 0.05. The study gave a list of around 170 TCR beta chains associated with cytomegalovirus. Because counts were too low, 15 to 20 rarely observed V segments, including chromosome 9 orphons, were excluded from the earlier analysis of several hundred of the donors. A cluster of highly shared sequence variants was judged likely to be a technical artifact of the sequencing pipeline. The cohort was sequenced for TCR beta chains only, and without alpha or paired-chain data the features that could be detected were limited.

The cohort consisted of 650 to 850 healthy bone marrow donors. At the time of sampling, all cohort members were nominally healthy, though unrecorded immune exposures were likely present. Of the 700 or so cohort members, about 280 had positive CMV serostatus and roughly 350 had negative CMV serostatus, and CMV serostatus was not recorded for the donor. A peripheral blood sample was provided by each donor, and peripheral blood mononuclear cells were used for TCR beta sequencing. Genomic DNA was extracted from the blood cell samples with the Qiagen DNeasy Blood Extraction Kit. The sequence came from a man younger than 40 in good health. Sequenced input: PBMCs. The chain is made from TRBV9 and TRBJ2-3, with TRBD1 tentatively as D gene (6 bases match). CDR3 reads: CASSLRGSGGLKDTQYF. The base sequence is TGTGCCAGCAGCTTGAGGGGGTCAGGCGGGTTAAAGGATACGCAGTATTTT.